A single sample is the source of the 2 T cell receptor beta chains below, sequenced in a study of blood T cell repertoires in COVID-19. The repertoire was sequenced with immunoSEQ multiplex PCR; TCRdb's copy has only in-frame clones and lacks some. The sample includes 150,000 to 200,000 clones, 88% seen only once; the top ten take 9%. Sequenced material: PBMCs or T cells enriched from blood (not recorded which). The receptors shown here come from a woman in her late teens or twenties who had recovered from COVID-19.

V and J are TRBV13 and TRBJ1-6; D ambiguous. CDR1 and CDR2 (germline): PRHDT, FYEKMQ (reference sequence). Trimming shortened V by 6 bases and J by 7 bases, and 7 bases separated the two germline ends. The CDR3 contains 12 residues. This CDR3 is CASSSGNSPLHF. In nucleotides, the CDR3 is TGTGCCAGCAGTTCGGGGAATTCACCCCTCCACTTT.

This chain connects TRBV2 to TRBJ2-7; D gene uncertain. V lost 5 bases, J lost 0 bases, and 11 bases lay in between. This CDR3 comprises 14 residues. The germline V gene has CDR1 SNHLY and CDR2 FYNNEI. The CDR3 DNA is TGTGCCAGCAGTCCTGAGAGAAGCTCCTACGAGCAGTACTTC. The encoded protein is CASSPERSSYEQYF.